This T cell receptor beta chain was retrieved from a study of cytomegalovirus exposure and HLA in healthy donors. Study-wide points: The records held CMV serostatus as the only immune exposure information. A later analysis linked a missense DCLRE1C variant to TCR beta V- and J-gene trimming.

Donors had nominal health at sampling but likely had unrecorded immune exposures. CDR1 is SQVTM, CDR2 ANQGSEA, per germline. This CDR3 region has 12 residues. V shed 7 bases and J 4 bases; nucleotides not matched to a gene: 5. Concerning this clone: The antigen is undetermined.

PCR involved 60 Vbeta and 13 Jbeta primers. Sequenced by immunoSEQ multiplex PCR; TCRdb stores in-frame clones only, minus some. The sample holds around 80,000 clones, 78% seen once. Sequencing used PBMCs. This TCR came from a middle-aged man in good health and CMV-seronegative. This sequence joins TRBV29-1 and TRBJ1-1, with 8 bases fitting TRBD1. CDR3 nucleotide sequence: TGCAGCGAAATACAGGGGGTCACTGAAGCTTTCTTT. Encoded protein: CSEIQGVTEAFF.